These 8 T cell receptor beta chains were sequenced from one sample in a study of T-cell reconstitution after alpha-beta-depleted transplantation in children (dated by TCRdb to about 2016). Library construction relied on PCR. Sequenced on an Illumina HiSeq 2500. To normalize quantification of the TCRbeta repertoire, the TCR libraries were built with molecular barcoding that relied on unique molecular identifiers. In TCRdb, the public reads were trimmed at Q25 with fastp and aligned with MiXCR, with productive beta chains retained. For every CDR3 protein sequence, its rows merge into one entry that carries the most common genes and DNA. Across this sample there are 550,000 to 800,000 distinct CDR3 sequences, with over 10% seen only once. Together, the top ten hold 0.79% of the sample. In light of the paper, this sample's treatment or condition label describes: allogeneic hematopoietic cell transplantation with graft depleted of TCRalphabeta T cells and CD19 B cells.

The material sequenced was PBMCs, taken before TCRalphabeta/CD19-depleted stem cell transplant. The receptors originated from a girl aged 2 to 10 with congenital amegakaryocytic thrombocytopenia, due to receive a stem cell transplant.

V and J are TRBV11-2 and TRBJ2-5, with 8 bases that match TRBD2. This CDR3 has 17 residues. After removal of 6 bases from V and 4 bases from J, the junction contained 16 bases not matched to a gene. Germline V CDR1 and CDR2: SGHAT, FQNNGV. CDR3 residues: CASSNPTGSGRRETQYF. The CDR3 DNA reads as TGTGCCAGCAGTAACCCCACGGGGAGCGGGAGACGAGAGACCCAGTACTTC.

This clonotype was counted at least ten times. The chain couples TRBV5-1 to TRBJ2-6; D is perhaps TRBD1 or TRBD2 (5 bases each). Germline V gene sequence: CDR1 SGHRS, CDR2 YFSETQ. The CDR3 consists of 17 residues. Trimming stripped 6 bases from V and 0 bases from J, with 16 bases between. The DNA for the CDR3 is TGCGCCAGCAAAGATACGGGACGTGACTCTGGGGCCAACGTCCTGACTTTC. Amino acids: CASKDTGRDSGANVLTF. Drawing the rest from reference TRBV5-1 and TRBJ2-6, the complete variable domain is KAGVTQTPRYLIKTRGQQVTLSCSPISGHRSVSWYQQTPGQGLQFLFEYFSETQRNKGNFPGRFSGRQFSNSRSEMNVSTLELGDSALYLCASKDTGRDSGANVLTFGAGSRLTVL.

At least ten counts were recorded for this clonotype. J is TRBJ2-1 and V is TRBV5-1; 11 bases are shared with TRBD2. Germline V CDR1 and CDR2: SGHRS, YFSETQ. J lost 8 bases, V lost 2 bases, and 6 bases had no gene match. The CDR3 is 15 residues long. Written as DNA, the CDR3 is TGCGCCAGCAGCTTAACTAGCGGGAGTACGTATGAGCAGTTCTTC. This encodes CASSLTSGSTYEQFF.

The chain has TRBV6-1 and TRBJ1-2, with D possibly matching TRBD1 (5 bases). Germline-derived CDR1 and CDR2 are MNHNS and SASEGT. This CDR3 is built from 15 residues. The V end was cut by 6 bases, the J end by 2 bases, with 16 bases between. This chain's CDR3 is CASRATFSGNYGYTF. The CDR3 DNA reads TGTGCCAGCAGGGCTACTTTTTCAGGGAACTATGGCTACACCTTC.

J is TRBJ2-3 and V is TRBV5-6, with D possibly TRBD1 on 6 matching bases. Germline CDR1 SGHDT, CDR2 YYEEEE. The ends were cut back, 2 bases at V and 4 bases at J, with 14 bases in the middle. The length of the CDR3 is 15 residues. The CDR3 protein is CASSLITGPADTQYF. The DNA of the CDR3 is TGTGCCAGCAGCTTAATCACAGGGCCGGCAGATACGCAGTATTTT.

The J gene is TRBJ2-5, the V gene TRBV14; D unclear. V gave up 0 bases and J gave up 1 base, with 9 bases separating them. CDR3 length: 15 amino acids. Germline V gene lookup returns CDR1 SGHDN and CDR2 FVKESK. Here the CDR3 DNA reads TGTGCCAGCAGCCAAGATCAGCGTCTCCAAGAGACCCAGTACTTC. It specifies CASSQDQRLQETQYF.

At least ten counts were recorded for this clonotype. V is TRBV4-1 and J is TRBJ2-1; 10 bases line up with TRBD2. With V trimmed by 1 base and J by 8 bases, 14 bases remained unmatched. CDR1 and CDR2 from the germline V gene are MGHRA and YSYEKL. The CDR3 is made up of 18 amino acids. CDR3 loop: CASSQGFLASGSFDEQFF. The CDR3 DNA follows: TGCGCCAGCAGCCAAGGATTCCTTGCTAGCGGGAGCTTTGATGAGCAGTTCTTC.

This chain links TRBV20-1 with TRBJ2-5, with 14 bases fitting TRBD2. The germline V gene has CDR1 DFQATT and CDR2 SNEGSKA (reference sequence). CDR3 length equals 19 residues. V trimming: 3 bases; J trimming: 5 bases; junction bases outside the gene matches: 17. The CDR3 nucleotides read TGCAGTGCTAGTGTACCATATTCCGGGACTAGCGGGAGTAAGGAGACCCAGTACTTC. It yields the protein CSASVPYSGTSGSKETQYF.